The 26 T cell receptor beta chains below were found in one sample sequenced in a study of cytomegalovirus exposure and HLA in healthy donors (dated by TCRdb to 2017 to 2019). Receptor libraries were prepared by the immunoSEQ multiplex PCR assay. The multiplex PCR relied on a mix of 60 forward primers for TCR Vbeta segments and 13 reverse primers for TCR Jbeta segments. TCRdb holds this immuneACCESS table with in-frame rearrangements only. Some clones are missing; in checked studies, unresolved V genes explain under half, and the rest has no known cause. The sample table holds roughly 100,000 clones, of which 65% to 80% were seen once. The leading ten clones occupy around 16% of the sample. Sequences were obtained from PBMCs. The receptors shown here come from a woman under 30 in good health and CMV-seropositive.

This clone was seen a few times. The V and J genes are TRBV27 and TRBJ2-7; TRBD2 agrees at 11 bases. With 4 bases clipped from V and 4 bases from J, the junction kept 6 bases outside the gene matches. Per the germline V gene, CDR1 is MNHEY and CDR2 is SMNVEV (reference sequence). This CDR3 spans 15 amino acids. DNA for the CDR3: TGTGCCAGCAGTTACATGGGACTAGCGGAATACGAGCAGTACTTC. Its protein is CASSYMGLAEYEQYF.

CDR3 amino acids: CASTIWPGTAEYSSEAFF. Written as DNA, the CDR3 is TGTGCCAGCACTATATGGCCCGGGACAGCCGAATATTCCAGTGAAGCTTTCTTT. The gene calls are TRBV28 and TRBJ1-1; TRBD1 aligns across 7 bases. With V trimmed by 7 bases and J by 7 bases, 24 bases remained unmatched. The CDR3 has 18 amino acids. Germline CDR1 MDHEN, CDR2 SYDVKM. Complete variable domain (other parts from reference TRBV28 and TRBJ1-1): DVKVTQSSRYLVKRTGEKVFLECVQDMDHENMFWYRQDPGLGLRLIYFSYDVKMKEKGDIPEGYSVSREKKERFSLILESASTNQTSMYLCASTIWPGTAEYSSEAFFGQGTRLTVV.

The V and J genes are TRBV13 and TRBJ2-7; the match to TRBD1 covers 10 bases. The CDR3 consists of 17 residues. The germline V gene has CDR1 PRHDT and CDR2 FYEKMQ (reference sequence). The V and J ends lost 5 bases and 5 bases, in that order; junction bases with no gene match: 15. CDR3 nucleotide sequence: TGTGCCAGCAGCCCCCCTCAAGGGGACAGGGGTCGCCACGAGCAGTACTTC. Protein product: CASSPPQGDRGRHEQYF.

This sequence joins TRBV7-2 and TRBJ1-5; 10 positions match TRBD1. This CDR3 contains 15 residues. The germline V gene encodes CDR1 SGHTA and CDR2 FQGNSA. The trim removed 6 bases at V and 5 bases at J, leaving 7 bases unmatched. CDR3 sequence reads: CASRRDRGSDQPQHF. CDR3 sequence (DNA): TGTGCCAGCAGGCGGGACAGGGGATCGGATCAGCCCCAGCATTTT.

This clone was detected only a few times. The chain carries TRBV29-1 and TRBJ1-1, with 9 bases matching TRBD1. The trim removed 5 bases at V and 3 bases at J, leaving 1 base unmatched. Germline-derived CDR1 and CDR2 are SQVTM and ANQGSEA. This CDR3 has 12 amino acids. The CDR3, as DNA: TGCAGCGTTCGACAGGGGGACACTGAAGCTTTCTTT. It is translated as CSVRQGDTEAFF.

This chain connects TRBV7-3 to TRBJ1-1, with D possibly being TRBD1 (6 bases). The CDR3 consists of 14 residues. CDR1 SGHTA and CDR2 FQGTGA come from the germline V gene. Trimming cost V 5 bases and J 4 bases, with 14 bases left between them. CDR3 bases: TGTGCCAGCAGCCAATTCGACAGGTTCACTGAAGCTTTCTTT. This sequence encodes CASSQFDRFTEAFF.

The chain combines TRBV30 with TRBJ1-6, with 10 nucleotides matching TRBD1. Germline values: CDR1 GTSNPN, CDR2 SVGIG (reference sequence). With V trimmed by 3 bases and J by 9 bases, 20 bases remained unmatched. The CDR3 runs to 19 residues. CDR3 DNA: TGTGCCTGGAGCGCTATTCCTAGGGACAGGGGCCGTTCCGGTTCACCCCTCCACTTT. This gives the protein CAWSAIPRDRGRSGSPLHF.

The chain is built from TRBV27 and TRBJ1-5; D is undetermined. The CDR3 loop spans 15 amino acids. Germline V gene sequence: CDR1 MNHEY, CDR2 SMNVEV (reference sequence). Trimming took 4 bases from V and 7 from J, leaving 17 bases between them. In DNA form, the CDR3 reads TGTGCCAGCAGTTCGGGATCGGCGGGGAAACAGCCCCAGCATTTT. Translating it yields CASSSGSAGKQPQHF.

This chain joins TRBV6-5 and TRBJ1-6; the D gene is possibly TRBD1 (6 bases). The germline V gene has CDR1 MNHEY and CDR2 SVGAGI. This CDR3 contains 15 residues. Deletions cut 6 bases from V and 6 bases from J, with 15 bases between. The CDR3 spells CASSKTGFGNSPLHF. In DNA form, the CDR3 reads TGTGCCAGCAGCAAGACAGGTTTTGGTAATTCACCCCTCCACTTT.

This chain links TRBV7-2 with TRBJ2-7; TRBD1 agrees at 7 bases. This CDR3 has 14 amino acids. The germline CDR1 and CDR2 sequences are SGHTA and FQGNSA. V gave up 0 bases and J gave up 3 bases; unmatched junction bases: 2. The CDR3 sequence is CASSLAAGGYEQYF. The CDR3 coding sequence is TGTGCCAGCAGCTTAGCAGCAGGGGGCTACGAGCAGTACTTC.

This clone has a single count. The genes are TRBV28 and TRBJ2-1, with 13 bases aligning to TRBD2. Germline V gene sequence: CDR1 MDHEN, CDR2 SYDVKM. V lost 5 bases to trimming and J lost 9 bases; unmatched junction nucleotides: 10. This CDR3 comprises 16 residues. CDR3: CASSPSGTSGIGEQFF. For the CDR3, the DNA is TGTGCCAGCAGTCCGTCGGGGACTAGCGGGATCGGTGAGCAGTTCTTC.

The chain is built from TRBV9 and TRBJ1-2; tentatively, D is TRBD1 (5 bases). Per germline, CDR1 SGDLS and CDR2 YYNGEE. Trimming took 0 bases from V and 2 from J, leaving 8 bases between them. The CDR3 runs to 14 residues. CDR3 region: CASSVDRGNYGYTF. The CDR3 coding sequence is TGTGCCAGCAGCGTAGATCGGGGGAACTATGGCTACACCTTC.

This clone has only one observation. The V gene is TRBV29-1, the J gene TRBJ2-7; the match to TRBD1 covers 10 bases. Looked up from germline, CDR1 is SQVTM and CDR2 is ANQGSEA. The CDR3 consists of 15 residues. V lost 1 base to trimming and J lost 0 bases; unmatched junction nucleotides: 3. In DNA form, the CDR3 reads TGCAGCGTTGAAGGCCGGGACAGGGGCTCCTACGAGCAGTACTTC. Translation gives CSVEGRDRGSYEQYF.

This clone has only a few counts. The rearrangement links TRBV19 to TRBJ2-2; no definite D call. CDR1 is LNHDA, CDR2 SQIVND, per germline (reference sequence). The CDR3 contains 14 residues. The V end lost 6 bases, the J end lost 1 base, and 9 bases lay between the germline ends. The CDR3 protein is CASRFIKNTGELFF. CDR3 bases: TGTGCCAGTAGGTTCATCAAGAACACCGGGGAGCTGTTTTTT.

The CDR3 bases are TGTGCCAGCAGAACAACCAGGCAGCTTGGGGAAGCTTTCTTT. Residues: CASRTTRQLGEAFF. This rearrangement joins TRBV2 to TRBJ1-1; D uncertain. V was clipped by 6 bases and J by 8 bases, with 19 bases between them. The CDR3 loop spans 14 amino acids. CDR1 and CDR2 (germline): SNHLY, FYNNEI.

The V gene is TRBV5-1, the J gene TRBJ2-1; 9 bases line up with TRBD1. Unmatched junction bases numbered 6, after V lost 0 bases and J lost 5 bases. The CDR3 runs 16 residues. Germline assignment: CDR1 SGHRS and CDR2 YFSETQ. The CDR3 DNA follows: TGCGCCAGCAGCTTGGAAGGACAGGGGCTTCACAATGAGCAGTTCTTC. This translates into CASSLEGQGLHNEQFF.

The J gene is TRBJ2-2, the V gene TRBV5-1, with 12 positions matching TRBD2. Germline CDR1 SGHRS, CDR2 YFSETQ. The J segment lost 2 bases and the V segment lost 5 bases, leaving 7 bases of the junction unmatched. The length of the CDR3 is 17 residues. Here the CDR3 reads CASSPGTSGLNTGELFF. CDR3 DNA: TGCGCCAGCAGTCCCGGGACTAGCGGGCTTAACACCGGGGAGCTGTTTTTT.

This clone was detected only a few times. The gene calls are TRBV4-2 and TRBJ2-5; 7 bases are a match to TRBD2. The CDR3 totals 15 residues. The germline gives CDR1 LGHNA, CDR2 YNFKEQ. V was pared by 2 bases and J by 1 base, with 4 bases of the junction left unmatched. The chain's CDR3 is CASSQLAVPQETQYF. The CDR3 DNA is TGTGCCAGCAGCCAACTAGCGGTACCCCAAGAGACCCAGTACTTC.

The CDR3 loop is CASSLLQGSGNTIYF. The CDR3 DNA reads as TGTGCCAGCAGCTTGTTACAGGGGTCTGGAAACACCATATATTTT. V gene TRBV7-3 combines with J gene TRBJ1-3; TRBD1 aligns across 7 bases. The V segment lost 3 bases and the J segment 1 base; nucleotides outside the gene matches: 3. The length of the CDR3 is 15 residues. CDR1 is SGHTA and CDR2 is FQGTGA in the germline V gene.

The chain links TRBV6-6 to TRBJ1-5; 10 positions agree with TRBD1. The CDR3 length is 14 residues. After removal of 6 bases from V and 6 bases from J, the junction contained 5 bases not matched to a gene. The germline gives CDR1 MNHNY, CDR2 SVGAGI (reference sequence). This chain's CDR3 is CASSSTGGGQPQHF. DNA of the CDR3: TGTGCCAGCAGCTCGACAGGGGGCGGTCAGCCCCAGCATTTT.

V gene TRBV28 combines with J gene TRBJ1-4, with D perhaps matching TRBD1 (6 bases). The CDR3 runs to 15 residues. Trimming cost V 6 bases and J 7 bases, with 18 bases left between them. Germline V gene lookup returns CDR1 MDHEN and CDR2 SYDVKM. The chain's CDR3 is CASSRSRGNGEKLFF. The CDR3 DNA is TGTGCCAGCAGCCGCTCCAGGGGTAACGGTGAAAAACTGTTTTTT.

This clone has only a few counts. The CDR3 nucleotides read TGTGCCAGCAGCTTTGCACAGGAGTTGTACACTGAAGCTTTCTTT. Protein sequence: CASSFAQELYTEAFF. This chain links TRBV7-2 with TRBJ1-1, with D possibly matching TRBD1 (5 bases). Germline V gene lookup returns CDR1 SGHTA and CDR2 FQGNSA. The CDR3 is made up of 15 amino acids. V lost 3 bases and J lost 3, with 14 bases in between.

The V gene is TRBV23-1, the J gene TRBJ2-3; 7 nucleotides align to TRBD2. TRBV23-1 is flagged as an ORF with uncertain function. This CDR3 contains 15 residues. The ends lost 0 bases at V and 4 bases at J; junction bases unmatched: 4. For the CDR3, the DNA is TGCGCCAGCAGTCAATCGCGGGGGAGAGCAGATACGCAGTATTTT. Translated: CASSQSRGRADTQYF.

This clone has just a few counts. The chain joins TRBV6-4 to TRBJ2-3, with 10 bases lining up with TRBD2. The CDR3 contains 16 residues. V lost 6 bases, J lost 6 bases, and 12 bases stayed unmatched. Germline CDR1 is MRHNA and CDR2 is SNTAGT. CDR3 coding DNA: TGTGCCAGCAGCCATGCAGCGGGAGGGCCTTTGGATACGCAGTATTTT. Its translation: CASSHAAGGPLDTQYF.

The rearrangement links TRBV9 to TRBJ1-6; tentative D call: TRBD1 (5 bases). There are 14 residues in the CDR3. From germline, CDR1 is SGDLS and CDR2 YYNGEE. V was clipped by 3 bases and J by 8 bases, with 12 bases between them. CDR3: CASSAQGAYSPLHF. DNA for the CDR3: TGTGCCAGCAGCGCTCAGGGTGCGTATTCACCCCTCCACTTT.

This rearrangement joins TRBV6-1 to TRBJ1-1, with 9 bases identical to TRBD1. From germline, CDR1 is MNHNS and CDR2 SASEGT. V dropped 4 bases and J dropped 1; count of bases not matched to a gene: 7. This CDR3 is built from 16 residues. CDR3 bases: TGTGCCAGCAGTGTCGACAGGGGGGGGAGGAACACTGAAGCTTTCTTT. It yields the protein CASSVDRGGRNTEAFF.